Below, 18 T cell receptor beta chains from the same sample are listed, as sequenced in a study of naive and memory T cell subsets. Treatment meaning: skin biopsy from PPD injection site in Mantoux-positive individual. TCR cDNA received a 3' ligated oligonucleotide that carried a UMI. Four PCR rounds used nested alpha and beta constant region primers plus the SP2 primer. One entry per CDR3 protein, called by TCRdb with MiXCR from the UMI-ligation and nested PCR reads. The repertoire holds about 37,000 distinct CDR3 sequences, with approximately 10% as singletons. Sequencing was performed on skin, taken from a tuberculin skin test site. The origin of the receptors is an adult in good health.

This clonotype has at least ten counts. The genes are TRBV6-4 and TRBJ1-2; 8 bases are a match to TRBD1. CDR1 MRHNA and CDR2 SNTAGT come from the germline V gene. This CDR3 comprises 14 residues. J was trimmed by 4 bases and V by 5 bases; bases with no gene match: 6. CDR3 coding DNA: TGTGCCAGCAGTCAAGACAGGGGCGGCTATGGCTACACCTTC. Its protein is CASSQDRGGYGYTF.

This clonotype was picked up many times. The chain couples TRBV12-3 or TRBV12-4 to TRBJ1-6; D gene ambiguous. CDR3 length equals 15 residues. Trimming cost V 1 base and J 7 bases, with 11 bases left between them. The CDR3 DNA follows: TGTGCCAGCAGTTTAGAGTCTGGGCGAAATTCACCCCTCCACTTT. This sequence encodes CASSLESGRNSPLHF.

This clonotype was picked up many times. The V call is TRBV29-1, the J call TRBJ2-1; D is possibly TRBD2 (6 bases). The germline gives CDR1 SQVTM, CDR2 ANQGSEA. The CDR3 is 12 amino acids. Trimming pared 3 bases from V and 8 bases from J, leaving 11 bases between. Here the CDR3 reads CSVEEGGDEQFF. For the CDR3, the DNA is TGCAGCGTTGAGGAGGGAGGCGATGAGCAGTTCTTC.

The chain combines TRBV6-1 with TRBJ2-1; D gene unclear. The ends were cut back, 5 bases at V and 6 bases at J, with 8 bases in the middle. CDR1 and CDR2 (germline): MNHNS, SASEGT. The CDR3 covers 12 residues. This chain's CDR3 is CASSILINEQFF. In DNA form, the CDR3 reads TGTGCCAGCAGTATACTGATCAATGAGCAGTTCTTC.

The rearrangement joins TRBV27 to TRBJ2-3; D remains ambiguous. With 3 bases removed from V and 1 base from J, the gap between germline ends came to 8 bases. The CDR3 extends over 14 amino acids. From germline, CDR1 is MNHEY and CDR2 SMNVEV (reference sequence). In nucleotides, the CDR3 is TGTGCCAGCAGTTTGAACGCCGGCACAGATACGCAGTATTTT. It translates to CASSLNAGTDTQYF.

The chain employs TRBV12-3 or TRBV12-4 and TRBJ2-3, with TRBD1 identical over 11 bases. V shed 7 bases and J 2 bases; nucleotides not matched to a gene: 8. The CDR3 is 16 residues long. CDR3 sequence: CASIWTGGPSTDTQYF. The CDR3 coding sequence is TGTGCCAGCATTTGGACAGGGGGCCCCTCCACAGATACGCAGTATTTT.

To note about this clonotype: A read error may explain this, as a much larger clone is one base away. The CDR3 spells CASSRDRDRTYEQYF. CDR3 DNA: TGTGCCAGCAGCCGAGATCGGGACAGGACCTACGAGCAGTACTTC. The rearrangement joins TRBV7-2 to TRBJ2-7; 8 bases are a match to TRBD1. V dropped 5 bases and J dropped 2; count of bases not matched to a gene: 8. The CDR3 runs to 15 residues. From germline, CDR1 is SGHTA and CDR2 FQGNSA.

This clonotype was found many times. The rearrangement joins TRBV9 to TRBJ1-3; tentative D call: TRBD1 (6 bases). Per germline, CDR1 SGDLS and CDR2 YYNGEE. V lost 5 bases, J lost 0 bases, and 12 bases lay in between. The CDR3 is made up of 15 amino acids. In nucleotides, the CDR3 is TGTGCCAGCAGAAGGGGGGTCGACTCTGGAAACACCATATATTTT. This encodes CASRRGVDSGNTIYF.

This clonotype was observed a handful of times. The chain has TRBV18 and TRBJ2-5, with 8 positions matching TRBD2. The CDR3 covers 16 residues. V lost 1 base and J lost 2; bases outside the gene matches: 6. CDR1 and CDR2 from the germline V gene are KGHSH and LQKENI. The CDR3 is CASSPQWAGGQETQYF. CDR3 sequence (DNA): TGTGCCAGCTCACCACAGTGGGCGGGAGGACAAGAGACCCAGTACTTC.

In this sample, this clonotype turned up many times. The chain recombines TRBV29-1 with TRBJ1-4; TRBD1 is a possible D gene (5 bases). Germline V gene data show CDR1 as SQVTM and CDR2 as ANQGSEA. There are 15 residues in the CDR3. The V end was cut by 3 bases, the J end by 4 bases, with 15 bases between. DNA of the CDR3: TGCAGCGTTGAGGGGCAGGGTCGTGATAATGAAAAACTGTTTTTT. This translates into CSVEGQGRDNEKLFF.

This clonotype was counted at least ten times. The genes are TRBV12-3 or TRBV12-4 and TRBJ2-7, with 10 nucleotides matching TRBD2. The CDR3 has 18 residues. J lost 1 base, V lost 0 bases, and 9 bases had no gene match. The CDR3 protein is CASSLAHITSGVSYEQYF. In DNA, the CDR3 is TGTGCCAGCAGTTTAGCTCACATAACTAGCGGGGTTTCCTACGAGCAGTACTTC.

This clonotype was counted a few times. This chain joins TRBV5-1 and TRBJ2-5, with D uncertain. Between the trimmed V and J ends, which lost 4 bases and 4 bases, there was a span of 5 bases. There are 11 residues in the CDR3. Per the germline V gene, CDR1 is SGHRS and CDR2 is YFSETQ. CDR3 in DNA: TGCGCCAGCAGCAGGACAGAGACCCAGTACTTC. Encoded protein: CASSRTETQYF. Full variable domain (missing parts from reference TRBV5-1 and TRBJ2-5): KAGVTQTPRYLIKTRGQQVTLSCSPISGHRSVSWYQQTPGQGLQFLFEYFSETQRNKGNFPGRFSGRQFSNSRSEMNVSTLELGDSALYLCASSRTETQYFGPGTRLLVL.

This clonotype was recorded at least ten times. V usage is TRBV6-6 and J usage is TRBJ2-5; D uncertain. Trimming shortened V by 4 bases and J by 4 bases, and 4 bases separated the two germline ends. Per the germline V gene, CDR1 is MNHNY and CDR2 is SVGAGI (reference sequence). The CDR3 is 11 residues long. CDR3 DNA sequence: TGTGCCAGCAGTTTGGTAGAGACCCAGTACTTC. The encoded protein is CASSLVETQYF.

J is TRBJ2-3 and V is TRBV2; TRBD2 agrees at 8 bases. Germline values: CDR1 SNHLY, CDR2 FYNNEI. This CDR3 is built from 15 residues. The trim removed 4 bases at V and 4 bases at J, leaving 7 bases unmatched. Here the CDR3 reads CASSGAGGRADTQYF. The CDR3 DNA sequence: TGTGCCAGCAGTGGGGCGGGGGGCCGGGCAGATACGCAGTATTTT.

This clonotype was counted ten times or more. The chain couples TRBV7-6 to TRBJ2-1, with D perhaps assigned TRBD1 or TRBD2 (5 bases each). This CDR3 comprises 13 residues. The germline V gene has CDR1 SGHVS and CDR2 FNYEAQ. V gave up 4 bases and J gave up 5 bases, with 9 bases separating them. The CDR3: CASSWGRNNEQFF. In nucleotides, the CDR3 is TGTGCCAGCAGCTGGGGACGCAACAATGAGCAGTTCTTC.

This clonotype was observed at least ten times. The chain has TRBV29-1 and TRBJ2-7; D is uncertain. The ends were cut back, 7 bases at V and 3 bases at J, with 10 bases in the middle. Germline V gene data show CDR1 as SQVTM and CDR2 as ANQGSEA. The CDR3 totals 11 residues. This CDR3 is CSAEQNYEQYF. As DNA, the CDR3 is TGCAGCGCTGAGCAGAACTACGAGCAGTACTTC.

This clonotype was counted many times. This sequence joins TRBV20-1 and TRBJ1-1, with D uncertain. CDR1 and CDR2 (germline): DFQATT, SNEGSKA (reference sequence). The CDR3 runs 15 residues. Trimming removed 0 bases at V and 0 bases at J, with 11 bases between. The CDR3 DNA is TGCAGTGCTAGAGAAGGAAAACGCCTGAACACTGAAGCTTTCTTT. Its protein is CSAREGKRLNTEAFF.

This clonotype was counted a few times. The rearrangement joins TRBV7-3 to TRBJ1-2; 9 positions match TRBD1. The CDR3 runs to 13 residues. The germline V gene encodes CDR1 SGHTA and CDR2 FQGTGA. V lost 5 bases, J lost 6 bases, and 4 bases stayed unmatched. The CDR3 reads CASSTRTGDGYTF. Here the CDR3 DNA reads TGTGCCAGCAGCACGAGGACAGGGGATGGCTACACCTTC. Variable domain in full (rest from reference TRBV7-3 and TRBJ1-2): GAGVSQTPSNKVTEKGKYVELRCDPISGHTALYWYRQSLGQGPEFLIYFQGTGAADDSGLPNDRFFAVRPEGSVSTLKIQRTERGDSAVYLCASSTRTGDGYTFGSGTRLTVV.